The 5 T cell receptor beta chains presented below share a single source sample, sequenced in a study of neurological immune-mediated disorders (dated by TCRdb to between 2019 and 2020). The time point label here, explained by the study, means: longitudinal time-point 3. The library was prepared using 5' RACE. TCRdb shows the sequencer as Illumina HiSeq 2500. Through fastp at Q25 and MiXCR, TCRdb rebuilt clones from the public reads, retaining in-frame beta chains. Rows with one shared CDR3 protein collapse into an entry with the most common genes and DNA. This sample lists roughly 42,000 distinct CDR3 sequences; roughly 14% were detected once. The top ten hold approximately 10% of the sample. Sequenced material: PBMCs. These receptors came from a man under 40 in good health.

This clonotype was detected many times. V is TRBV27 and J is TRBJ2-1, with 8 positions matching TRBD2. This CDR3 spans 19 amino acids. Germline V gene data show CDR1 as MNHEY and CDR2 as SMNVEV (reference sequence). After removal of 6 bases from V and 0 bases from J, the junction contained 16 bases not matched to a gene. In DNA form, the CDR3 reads TGTGCCAGCAGCATAGCCCGGGGCGGGAGGACCTCCTCCTACAATGAGCAGTTCTTC. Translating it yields CASSIARGGRTSSYNEQFF.

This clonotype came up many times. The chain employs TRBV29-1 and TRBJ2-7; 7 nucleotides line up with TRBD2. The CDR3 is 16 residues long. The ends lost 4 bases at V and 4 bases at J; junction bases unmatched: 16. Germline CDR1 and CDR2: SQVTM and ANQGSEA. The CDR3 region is CSVGGVRGSPPYEQYF. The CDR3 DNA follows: TGCAGCGTTGGGGGAGTGCGGGGGTCGCCCCCTTACGAGCAGTACTTC.

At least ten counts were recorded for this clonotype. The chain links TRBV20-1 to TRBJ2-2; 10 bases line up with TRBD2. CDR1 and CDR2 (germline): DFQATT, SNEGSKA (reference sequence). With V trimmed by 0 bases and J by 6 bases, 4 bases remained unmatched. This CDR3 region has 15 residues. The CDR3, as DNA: TGCAGTGCTAGAGATCTGCTAGCGGGAGCCGGGGAGCTGTTTTTT. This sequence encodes CSARDLLAGAGELFF.

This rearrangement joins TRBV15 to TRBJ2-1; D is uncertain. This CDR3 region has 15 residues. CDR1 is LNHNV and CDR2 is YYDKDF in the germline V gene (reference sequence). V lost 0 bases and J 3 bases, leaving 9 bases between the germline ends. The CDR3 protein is CATSREHGVYNEQFF. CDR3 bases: TGTGCCACCAGCAGAGAACATGGGGTCTACAATGAGCAGTTCTTC.

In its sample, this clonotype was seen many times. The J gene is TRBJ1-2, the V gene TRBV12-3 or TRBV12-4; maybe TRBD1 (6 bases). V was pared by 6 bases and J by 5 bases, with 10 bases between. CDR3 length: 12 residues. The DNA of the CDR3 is TGTGCCAGCAGCTCCCAGGGGTATGGCTACACCTTC. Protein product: CASSSQGYGYTF.